This entry describes one T cell receptor (beta chain). The antigen is undetermined. Genomic DNA for TCR beta libraries, around 2 micrograms, came from cryopreserved PBMCs. This record belongs to a study of cytotoxic CD8 clonotypes in ibrutinib-treated CLL. Study-level background: Across the patients, 10 to 11 were relapsed/refractory, under 16 treatment-naive and 17 to 18 IGHV unmutated.

The trim removed 5 bases at V and 3 bases at J, leaving 10 bases unmatched. There are 15 residues in the CDR3. Germline V gives CDR1 SEHNR, CDR2 FQNEAQ (reference sequence). Broader study findings: Circulating CD8+ T-cell counts were tracked by baseline clonality, which exceeded that of age-matched healthy donors. Clonality was elevated at ibrutinib response and had returned toward baseline at progression.

The repertoire was sequenced with immunoSEQ multiplex PCR; TCRdb's copy has only in-frame clones and lacks some. The sample contains some 23,000 clones, about two thirds of which appear only once. The chain recombines TRBV7-9 with TRBJ2-7, with 7 bases that match TRBD1. The source of this sequence is a human donor with chronic lymphocytic leukemia. Sequencing was performed on PBMCs, taken at disease progression, from a patient treated with ibrutinib. This CDR3 reads CASSQMGQYYYEQYF. The CDR3 region has the DNA TGTGCCAGCAGCCAAATGGGACAGTACTACTACGAGCAGTACTTC. The full variable domain, with the rest looked up from reference TRBV7-9 and TRBJ2-7, is DTGVSQNPRHKITKRGQNVTFRCDPISEHNRLYWYRQTLGQGPEFLTYFQNEAQLEKSRLLSDRFSAERPKGSFSTLEIQRTEQGDSAMYLCASSQMGQYYYEQYFGPGTRLTVT.